What follows are 20 T cell receptor beta chains derived from one specimen sequenced in a study of T cells in tuberculosis. The method was immunoSEQ multiplex PCR; TCRdb's version includes in-frame clones alone and lacks a portion of them. In the table there are about 88,000 clones, roughly 88% of which are singletons. Cells were sorted from thawed PBMC rested overnight and stained with GMM-loaded CD1B tetramer, viability dye and anti-CD3. CD1B tetramers were loaded with Rhodococcus equi-derived C32 glucose monomycolate. Source material: CD1b-GMM tetramer-negative cells sorted from PBMCs. These receptor sequences come from an adult woman with latent tuberculosis.

V usage is TRBV13 and J usage is TRBJ2-2; 10 bases fit TRBD2. Germline V CDR1 and CDR2: PRHDT, FYEKMQ (reference sequence). The V gene end was trimmed by 0 bases and the J gene end by 6 bases; junction bases not matched to a gene: 4. The CDR3 length is 16 residues. The CDR3 bases are TGTGCCAGCAGCTTAGGAGCGGGGGGGCCTGCCGGGGAGCTGTTTTTT. Its translation: CASSLGAGGPAGELFF.

The sample holds a few counts of this clone. The CDR3 reads CASSIGGAYNEQFF. Here the CDR3 DNA reads TGTGCCAGTAGTATAGGTGGAGCCTACAATGAGCAGTTCTTC. This sequence joins TRBV19 and TRBJ2-1; D remains unclear. The length of the CDR3 is 14 residues. V was clipped by 1 base and J by 2 bases, with 6 bases between them. From germline, CDR1 is LNHDA and CDR2 SQIVND (reference sequence).

The V call is TRBV6-6, the J call TRBJ2-1; D may be TRBD2 (5 bases). Deletions cut 7 bases from V and 3 bases from J, with 13 bases between. Germline CDR1 MNHNY, CDR2 SVGAGI (reference sequence). The CDR3 runs 14 residues. CDR3 amino acids: CASTLGSGYNEQFF. The DNA for the CDR3 is TGTGCCAGCACCCTGGGGAGCGGCTACAATGAGCAGTTCTTC.

This sequence joins TRBV5-4 and TRBJ1-1, with 11 bases identical to TRBD1. Germline assignment: CDR1 SGHNT and CDR2 YYREEE (reference sequence). This CDR3 contains 14 residues. V gave up 3 bases and J gave up 4 bases; unmatched junction bases: 2. CDR3 in amino acids: CASSWDRGSTEAFF. The CDR3 DNA is TGTGCCAGCAGCTGGGACAGGGGGTCCACTGAAGCTTTCTTT.

This clone was observed once. This CDR3 reads CASSQGALAGGTDTQYF. The DNA for the CDR3 is TGTGCCAGCAGCCAAGGTGCACTAGCGGGGGGCACAGATACGCAGTATTTT. This chain joins TRBV4-2 and TRBJ2-3; 11 nucleotides agree with TRBD2. The CDR3 has 17 residues. With 1 base clipped from V and 1 base from J, the junction kept 4 bases outside the gene matches. The germline gives CDR1 LGHNA, CDR2 YNFKEQ.

This chain uses TRBV7-8 with TRBJ2-3; 11 nucleotides line up with TRBD2. The CDR3 has 16 amino acids. Germline V gene data show CDR1 as SGHVS and CDR2 as FQNEAQ. J was trimmed by 2 bases and V by 5 bases; bases with no gene match: 6. The CDR3 nucleotides read TGTGCCAGCAGCCCACTAGCGGGGGACCTCACAGATACGCAGTATTTT. It yields the protein CASSPLAGDLTDTQYF. Supplemented by reference TRBV7-8 and TRBJ2-3, the full variable domain reads GAGVSQSPRYKVAKRGQDVALRCDPISGHVSLFWYQQALGQGPEFLTYFQNEAQLDKSGLPSDRFFAERPEGSVSTLKIQRTQQEDSAVYLCASSPLAGDLTDTQYFGPGTRLTVL.

The chain carries TRBV7-2 and TRBJ2-1; TRBD2 matches 12 bases. J was trimmed by 14 bases and V by 5 bases; bases with no gene match: 16. The CDR3 covers 16 residues. In germline, CDR1 is SGHTA, CDR2 FQGNSA. For the CDR3, the DNA is TGTGCCAGCAGCGACCGGAGCCTAGCGGGGGGGCATAACGAGTTCTTC. Protein product: CASSDRSLAGGHNEFF.

The chain couples TRBV7-6 to TRBJ2-5; the D gene is possibly TRBD1 (6 bases). Per germline, CDR1 SGHVS and CDR2 FNYEAQ. This CDR3 spans 12 amino acids. The V gene lost 8 bases and the J gene lost 5 bases, with 12 bases spanning the gap. The DNA of the CDR3 is TGTGCCAGCGCCAGGGGCGAGGAGACCCAGTACTTC. It encodes CASARGEETQYF. Full variable domain (remainder filled in from reference TRBV7-6 and TRBJ2-5): GAGVSQSPRYKVTKRGQDVALRCDPISGHVSLYWYRQALGQGPEFLTYFNYEAQQDKSGLPNDRFSAERPEGSISTLTIQRTEQRDSAMYRCASARGEETQYFGPGTRLLVL.

The rearrangement joins TRBV6-5 to TRBJ1-1; maybe TRBD1 (5 bases). V lost 6 bases, J lost 9 bases, and 17 bases lay in between. The CDR3 has 13 residues. Germline CDR1 reads MNHEY; CDR2 reads SVGAGI. The CDR3 nucleotides read TGTGCCAGCAGACCTTCGGATGCGGGGCAAGCTTTCTTT. This sequence encodes CASRPSDAGQAFF.

V and J are TRBV5-1 and TRBJ2-5; 11 nucleotides line up with TRBD2. V lost 4 bases and J lost 0; bases outside the gene matches: 5. The CDR3 is 16 amino acids. Germline values: CDR1 SGHRS, CDR2 YFSETQ. Written as DNA, the CDR3 is TGCGCCAGCAGCCGCACTAGCGGGGGCCACCAAGAGACCCAGTACTTC. Its protein is CASSRTSGGHQETQYF.

In DNA, the CDR3 is TGCGCCAGCAGCCAAGATGGTGCTAGCTCTCCCTACAATGAGCAGTTCTTC. Translated: CASSQDGASSPYNEQFF. The V call is TRBV4-3, the J call TRBJ2-1, with D perhaps TRBD2 (5 bases). Germline CDR1 reads LGHNA; CDR2 reads YSLEER. The CDR3 is made up of 17 amino acids. The germline V and J ends were trimmed by 0 bases and 2 bases, with 14 bases remaining between them.

The chain recombines TRBV25-1 with TRBJ1-2, with 10 bases fitting TRBD1. The CDR3 totals 17 residues. Germline trimming cut 3 bases from V and 4 bases from J; bases unmatched to any gene: 11. CDR1 is MGHDK and CDR2 is SYGVNS in the germline V gene. CDR3 nucleotide sequence: TGTGCCAGCAGTGACCCAACGGGACAGGGGCTTCCCTATGGCTACACCTTC. As protein: CASSDPTGQGLPYGYTF.

This clone was seen only a few times. CDR3 nucleotides: TGCGCCAGCAGCCAGAGGGGACTAGCGGGGTCCTACGAGCAGTACTTC. Its translation: CASSQRGLAGSYEQYF. The chain is built from TRBV4-1 and TRBJ2-7; 13 bases align to TRBD2. The CDR3 is 16 amino acids. Germline CDR1 and CDR2: MGHRA and YSYEKL. V trimming: 3 bases; J trimming: 1 base; junction bases outside the gene matches: 3.

The chain recombines TRBV5-1 with TRBJ2-6; no firm D call. Trimming took 0 bases from V and 2 from J, leaving 9 bases between them. From germline, CDR1 is SGHRS and CDR2 YFSETQ. There are 16 residues in the CDR3. The CDR3 DNA follows: TGCGCCAGCAGCTTGGATGTGTCAGCTGGGGCCAACGTCCTGACTTTC. This encodes CASSLDVSAGANVLTF.

This rearrangement joins TRBV14 to TRBJ1-4; maybe TRBD1 (6 bases). The CDR3 extends over 12 amino acids. V lost 2 bases and J lost 12, with 10 bases in between. Germline V gives CDR1 SGHDN, CDR2 FVKESK. This CDR3 is CASSQPRTELFF. Written as DNA, the CDR3 is TGTGCCAGCAGCCAACCTCGGACAGAACTGTTTTTT.

The V call is TRBV5-1, the J call TRBJ1-2; 8 bases line up with TRBD1. V lost 1 base and J lost 5; bases outside the gene matches: 16. The CDR3 covers 18 residues. The germline gives CDR1 SGHRS, CDR2 YFSETQ. In nucleotides, the CDR3 is TGCGCCAGCAGCTTGCAGGGGGCAGCCGCCTTTTCTGAGTATGGCTACACCTTC. Translating it yields CASSLQGAAAFSEYGYTF.

This clone was seen more than once but under ten times. V gene TRBV6-1 combines with J gene TRBJ2-3; TRBD2 aligns across 14 bases. Trimming took 4 bases from V and 4 from J; bases not matched to a gene: 4. From germline, CDR1 is MNHNS and CDR2 SASEGT. This CDR3 has 16 amino acids. CDR3 DNA sequence: TGTGCCAGCAGTGGCACGACTAGCGGGGGGGCAGATACGCAGTATTTT. Translated, it gives CASSGTTSGGADTQYF.

This chain joins TRBV2 and TRBJ2-7; the match to TRBD2 covers 8 bases. Trimming at V came to 1 base and at J to 5 bases, leaving 4 bases not matched to a gene. From germline, CDR1 is SNHLY and CDR2 FYNNEI. The CDR3 consists of 14 residues. Written as DNA, the CDR3 is TGTGCCAGCAGTGAAGTTGTACTAGCGGACGAGCAGTACTTC. Amino acids: CASSEVVLADEQYF.

The chain carries TRBV13 and TRBJ2-6, with 8 bases lining up with TRBD1. CDR3 length: 16 amino acids. V trimming: 4 bases; J trimming: 4 bases; junction bases outside the gene matches: 6. Germline V gene sequence: CDR1 PRHDT, CDR2 FYEKMQ (reference sequence). CDR3 loop: CASSSRTGPGANVLTF. Written as DNA, the CDR3 is TGTGCCAGCAGCTCTCGGACAGGGCCCGGGGCCAACGTCCTGACTTTC.

This chain uses TRBV6-5 with TRBJ2-1, with a tentative D call TRBD2 (6 bases). Trimming cost V 6 bases and J 9 bases, with 15 bases left between them. CDR3 length equals 13 residues. The germline gives CDR1 MNHEY, CDR2 SVGAGI. CDR3 in DNA: TGTGCCAGCAGCCAAAGCCCCGGGAGTGAGCAGTTCTTC. It encodes CASSQSPGSEQFF.